These 23 T cell receptor beta chains originate from one sample sequenced in a study of cytomegalovirus exposure and HLA in healthy donors (dated by TCRdb to 2016 to 2017). Libraries were prepared through the immunoSEQ multiplex PCR assay. The multiplex PCR relied on a mix of 60 forward primers for TCR Vbeta segments and 13 reverse primers for TCR Jbeta segments. TCRdb retrieved this table from immuneACCESS and kept in-frame rearrangements only. Not all clones are present; in checked studies, unresolved V genes account for under half, and no reason is known for the remainder. For this sample there are about 150,000 clones; around 75% appear just once. The ten largest clones take up about 2% of the sample. Sequencing input: PBMCs. These receptors were collected from a woman aged 40 to 50 in good health and CMV-seronegative.

The J gene is TRBJ2-7, the V gene TRBV15, with 11 bases lining up with TRBD1. The CDR3 length is 15 residues. The germline V gene has CDR1 LNHNV and CDR2 YYDKDF (reference sequence). J was trimmed by 2 bases and V by 5 bases; bases with no gene match: 5. CDR3 protein: CATSRGGQGAYEQYF. CDR3 nucleotide sequence: TGTGCCACCAGCCGTGGGGGACAGGGGGCCTACGAGCAGTACTTC.

The rearrangement uses TRBV4-1 and TRBJ1-2, with D tentatively TRBD1 (6 bases). The CDR3 has 15 residues. Germline CDR1 and CDR2: MGHRA and YSYEKL. V dropped 0 bases and J dropped 0 bases, with 8 bases sitting between them. CDR3 coding DNA: TGCGCCAGCAGCCAAGACCGGGACACTAACTATGGCTACACCTTC. This translates into CASSQDRDTNYGYTF.

This clone was picked up one time. The gene calls are TRBV2 and TRBJ2-5; 7 bases are shared with TRBD2. J was trimmed by 5 bases and V by 6 bases; bases with no gene match: 3. The germline V gene encodes CDR1 SNHLY and CDR2 FYNNEI. This CDR3 contains 12 residues. In DNA form, the CDR3 reads TGTGCCAGCAGCAGCGGGATCGAGACCCAGTACTTC. Translating it yields CASSSGIETQYF.

This chain links TRBV19 with TRBJ2-2; D perhaps matches TRBD2 (6 bases). Germline loops: CDR1 LNHDA, CDR2 SQIVND (reference sequence). The V end was cut by 2 bases, the J end by 5 bases, with 12 bases between. The CDR3 is 15 amino acids. The CDR3: CASSISGSGTGELFF. CDR3 bases: TGTGCCAGTAGTATATCCGGGAGTGGGACCGGGGAGCTGTTTTTT.

J is TRBJ2-3 and V is TRBV30; 9 bases align to TRBD2. V was clipped by 5 bases and J by 3 bases; unmatched bases: 9. Germline-derived CDR1 and CDR2 are GTSNPN and SVGIG (reference sequence). CDR3 length: 15 residues. The chain's CDR3 is CAWVEAGGPTDTQYF. The CDR3 DNA follows: TGTGCCTGGGTCGAGGCGGGAGGGCCTACAGATACGCAGTATTTT.

Comments on this clone: The junction departs from the called germline gene at one end, perhaps through a read error. This chain links TRBV20-1 with TRBJ1-5; TRBD1 agrees at 7 bases. Per the germline V gene, CDR1 is DFQATT and CDR2 is SNEGSKA (reference sequence). The CDR3 extends over 11 amino acids. Written as DNA, the CDR3 is TGCAGTGCACAGGTGGGACAGCTCCAGCATTTT. It is translated as CSAQVGQLQHF.

The chain employs TRBV15 and TRBJ1-1; D not resolved. Trimming took off 0 bases at V and 5 bases at J, with 13 bases between the two ends. Germline CDR1 and CDR2: LNHNV and YYDKDF (reference sequence). The CDR3 contains 15 residues. CDR3 region: CATSRDEGVRTEAFF. CDR3 sequence (DNA): TGTGCCACCAGCAGAGATGAGGGAGTGAGGACTGAAGCTTTCTTT.

The chain has TRBV11-1 and TRBJ2-2, with TRBD2 matching 7 bases. Trimming cost V 11 bases and J 5 bases; bases outside gene matches: 2. CDR3 length: 11 amino acids. Germline V CDR1 and CDR2: SGHAT, FQDESV (reference sequence). The CDR3 reads CASGGTGELFF. In nucleotides, the CDR3 is TGTGCCTCCGGGGGGACCGGGGAGCTGTTTTTT.

V is TRBV2 and J is TRBJ2-7, with D unclear. The CDR3 consists of 15 residues. The V and J ends lost 3 bases and 4 bases respectively, with 16 bases between them. CDR1 and CDR2 from the germline V gene are SNHLY and FYNNEI. This chain's CDR3 is CASSDLGSTTYEQYF. The DNA of the CDR3 is TGTGCCAGCAGTGACCTCGGGTCTACAACATACGAGCAGTACTTC.

The table lists this clone with a few counts. The chain employs TRBV4-1 and TRBJ1-4; D ambiguous. Trimming took off 2 bases at V and 0 bases at J, with 13 bases between the two ends. Germline loops: CDR1 MGHRA, CDR2 YSYEKL. The CDR3 is 17 residues long. The CDR3 coding sequence is TGCGCCAGCAGCCAAAAAGTGGAGGTTGCAACTAATGAAAAACTGTTTTTT. It specifies CASSQKVEVATNEKLFF.

The chain is built from TRBV28 and TRBJ2-5, with D tentatively TRBD1 (6 bases). The CDR3 length is 17 residues. V was cut by 8 bases and J by 1 base, with 23 bases left in between. Per germline, CDR1 MDHEN and CDR2 SYDVKM. The CDR3 region is CASALMWNRAPQETQYF. In nucleotides, the CDR3 is TGTGCCAGCGCCCTCATGTGGAACAGGGCCCCCCAAGAGACCCAGTACTTC.

This chain links TRBV30 with TRBJ1-5; TRBD1 is a possible D gene (5 bases). This CDR3 is built from 16 residues. CDR1 and CDR2 (germline): GTSNPN, SVGIG (reference sequence). The ends were cut back, 2 bases at V and 2 bases at J, with 16 bases in the middle. The chain's CDR3 is CAWSRPPGIGNQPQHF. The CDR3 nucleotides read TGTGCCTGGAGTCGCCCCCCAGGGATCGGCAATCAGCCCCAGCATTTT.

The chain is built from TRBV7-9 and TRBJ1-2, with 7 nucleotides matching TRBD1. The junction had 18 bases not matched to a gene; V was cut back by 5 bases and J by 0 bases. This CDR3 is 19 amino acids long. Germline CDR1 is SEHNR and CDR2 is FQNEAQ (reference sequence). CDR3 sequence: CASSARTGQFGYSNYGYTF. As DNA, the CDR3 is TGTGCCAGCAGCGCGAGAACGGGACAGTTTGGATACTCTAACTATGGCTACACCTTC.

The rearrangement links TRBV27 to TRBJ1-1; 8 bases fit TRBD1. There are 15 residues in the CDR3. Looked up from germline, CDR1 is MNHEY and CDR2 is SMNVEV (reference sequence). The J segment lost 2 bases and the V segment lost 5 bases, leaving 7 bases of the junction unmatched. CDR3 residues: CASSRKTGANTEAFF. The CDR3 coding sequence is TGTGCCAGCAGTCGTAAGACAGGGGCTAACACTGAAGCTTTCTTT.

V usage is TRBV10-3 and J usage is TRBJ1-5, with D maybe TRBD1 (5 bases). This CDR3 region has 16 residues. V was trimmed by 0 bases and J by 0 bases, leaving 9 bases between them. Germline assignment: CDR1 ENHRY and CDR2 SYGVKD. CDR3 DNA sequence: TGTGCCATCAGTGAGTCGGGGGGGGTTAGCAATCAGCCCCAGCATTTT. Its protein is CAISESGGVSNQPQHF.

The chain combines TRBV5-1 with TRBJ1-4, with 7 bases matching TRBD1. From germline, CDR1 is SGHRS and CDR2 YFSETQ. The CDR3 sequence is 15 residues long. V shed 0 bases, J shed 5 bases, and the junction held 4 bases outside the gene matches. This CDR3 is CASSLGAGGNEKLFF. DNA of the CDR3: TGCGCCAGCAGCTTGGGGGCAGGGGGGAATGAAAAACTGTTTTTT.

The sample holds one count of this clone. The chain has TRBV28 and TRBJ1-1, with D unclear. V was pared by 3 bases and J by 5 bases, with 13 bases between. The germline V gene has CDR1 MDHEN and CDR2 SYDVKM. CDR3 length: 14 amino acids. CDR3 bases: TGTGCCAGCAGTTTTACGGAGGGAGGTACTGAAGCTTTCTTT. It yields the protein CASSFTEGGTEAFF.

The rearrangement uses TRBV10-3 and TRBJ1-1; D possibly corresponds to TRBD1 (6 bases). The CDR3 sequence is 13 residues long. Trimming left V 7 bases short and J 1 base short, with 10 bases between. CDR1 is ENHRY and CDR2 is SYGVKD in the germline V gene. Here the CDR3 reads CAIKPGQNTEAFF. The CDR3 DNA sequence: TGTGCCATCAAACCGGGACAGAACACTGAAGCTTTCTTT.

The CDR3, as DNA: TGTGCCAGCAGCGGCCGGGAGGGTGCGCAGTATTTT. It yields the protein CASSGREGAQYF. The rearrangement uses TRBV7-2 and TRBJ2-3; 8 bases match TRBD2. The CDR3 has 12 amino acids. Germline-derived CDR1 and CDR2 are SGHTA and FQGNSA. J gave up 10 bases and V 5 bases, and 5 bases lay outside the gene matches.

The J gene is TRBJ2-5, the V gene TRBV7-6; 8 bases align to TRBD1. Matching the DNA end better, TRBJ2-7 makes the J call doubtful. The germline gives CDR1 SGHVS, CDR2 FNYEAQ. The CDR3 runs 14 residues. DNA of the CDR3: TGTGCCAGCAGCCCAGGACAGGGCTCTAACGAGCAGTACTTC. This sequence encodes CASSPGQGSNEQYF.

This rearrangement joins TRBV5-1 to TRBJ2-7, with D possibly being TRBD2 (5 bases). In germline, CDR1 is SGHRS, CDR2 YFSETQ. The CDR3 has 15 amino acids. V lost 3 bases to trimming and J lost 1 base, with 14 bases between them. In DNA, the CDR3 is TGCGCCAGCAGCTCGGACGGCCGGAGGTCCTACGAGCAGTACTTC. It is translated as CASSSDGRRSYEQYF.

This sequence joins TRBV7-6 and TRBJ2-3, with 8 bases lining up with TRBD2. In germline, CDR1 is SGHVS, CDR2 FNYEAQ. This CDR3 spans 14 amino acids. V was pared by 4 bases and J by 3 bases, with 3 bases of the junction left unmatched. The CDR3 here is CASSSSGSTDTQYF. The CDR3 region has the DNA TGTGCCAGCAGCTCGAGCGGGAGTACAGATACGCAGTATTTT.

This chain uses TRBV5-1 with TRBJ2-1; D is uncertain. V lost 6 bases to trimming and J lost 0 bases, with 13 bases between them. Germline V gene data show CDR1 as SGHRS and CDR2 as YFSETQ. The CDR3 is made up of 15 amino acids. CDR3 coding DNA: TGCGCCAGCACCCATGACTTGGCCTCCTACAATGAGCAGTTCTTC. It codes for CASTHDLASYNEQFF.